This T cell receptor beta chain was identified in a study of cytomegalovirus exposure and HLA in healthy donors. V lost 4 bases, J lost 3 bases, and 13 bases lay in between. The CDR3 has 15 amino acids. Germline V gene data show CDR1 as SGHTA and CDR2 as FQGTGA. The PCR ran on 60 Vbeta and 13 Jbeta primers. Clones were sequenced by immunoSEQ multiplex PCR, and TCRdb holds only the in-frame ones, with some missing. Of about 82,000 clones listed, about 80% are singletons. The source material was PBMCs. This rearrangement joins TRBV7-3 to TRBJ2-1; the D gene is possibly TRBD2 (5 bases). The sequence was collected from a man between 50 and 59 years old in good health and CMV-seronegative. The CDR3 loop is CASSSGSDLYNEQFF. CDR3 DNA: TGTGCCAGCAGCTCGGGGTCAGATCTCTACAATGAGCAGTTCTTC.